The rows below give T cell receptor beta chains drawn from one sample of a study of blood T cell repertoires in COVID-19. Sequencing was performed with immunoSEQ multiplex PCR; in TCRdb, only in-frame clones are kept and a portion is missing. The sample consists of approximately 300,000 clones, roughly 89% of them appearing once. Sequenced material: peripheral blood. Source of these receptors: a man aged 30 to 39 with acute or convalescent COVID-19. CDR3s include the opening cysteine and the closing phenylalanine or tryptophan. D genes are given only for firm matches. Part of the rows lack a size; the others show once, few, many or a class for expanded clones.

j_gene	d_gene	abundance	v_gene	CDR3nt	CDR3aa
TRBJ1-1	-	-	TRBV5-1	TGCGCCAGCAGCTTGGCCAACAGAAACACTGAAGCTTTCTTT	CASSLANRNTEAFF
TRBJ1-4	TRBD1	-	TRBV5-8	TGTGCCAGCAGCTTGGGGACAGGGAGCGGTAGTTCCGAAAAACTGTTTTTT	CASSLGTGSGSSEKLFF
TRBJ2-7	-	-	TRBV28	TGTGCCAGCAGTCTGACGTCCAGCGGAGGCCCATACGAGCAGTACTTC	CASSLTSSGGPYEQYF
TRBJ1-1	-	once	TRBV10-3	TGTGCCATCAGTGACCTCCTGACAACTGAAGCTTTCTTT	CAISDLLTTEAFF
TRBJ1-4	-	-	TRBV19	TGTGCCAGTAGTATATCCAAGGGGCGAGATAATGAAAAACTGTTTTTT	CASSISKGRDNEKLFF
TRBJ2-2	TRBD2	-	TRBV6-1	TGTGCCAGCAGTGAACGGGGGGTTGACACCGGGGAGCTGTTTTTT	CASSERGVDTGELFF
TRBJ1-4	-	few	TRBV6-5	TGTGCCAGCAGTTCCCATTCTGGAGGTAAACTGTTTTTT	CASSSHSGGKLFF
TRBJ1-3	-	once	TRBV2	TGTGCCAGCAGGAAGTCGGGGGCTGGAAACACCATATATTTT	CASRKSGAGNTIYF
TRBJ2-7	TRBD2	-	TRBV6-5	TGTGCCAGCAGGCGGGGAGGGTTGGACGAGCAGTACTTC	CASRRGGLDEQYF
TRBJ1-1	-	-	TRBV15	TGTGCCACCAGCGGGATCCGACAGTTGAACACTGAAGCTTTCTTT	CATSGIRQLNTEAFF
TRBJ2-1	-	-	TRBV15	TGTGCCACCAGCAGAGATTGGGTCCCGGCGGCGGGTATTGGGAATGAGCAGTTCTTC	CATSRDWVPAAGIGNEQFF
TRBJ2-1	-	-	TRBV20-1	TGCAGTGCCTCGATAGCGTCCCGGCAGTTCTTC	CSASIASRQFF
TRBJ1-3	TRBD1	-	TRBV11-1	TGTGCCAGCAGGGACAGGAAAAGGGGAAACACCATATATTTT	CASRDRKRGNTIYF
TRBJ1-3	-	-	TRBV4-1	TGCGCCAGCAGCCAAGGGCGTGGGGGGGCGGTGAACACCATATATTTT	CASSQGRGGAVNTIYF
TRBJ1-3	-	-	TRBV9	TGTGCCAGCAGCGTCTCGACAAACGGAAACACCATATATTTT	CASSVSTNGNTIYF
TRBJ1-1	TRBD1	-	TRBV10-1	TGCGCCAGCAGCTCAAGGACAGGGAGGGTCACTGAAGCTTTCTTT	CASSSRTGRVTEAFF
TRBJ1-5	TRBD1	-	TRBV28	TGTGCCAGCAGTCCAGTGCTAGGTCGGACAGGGAGTTTTCAGCCCCAGCATTTT	CASSPVLGRTGSFQPQHF
TRBJ2-7	TRBD1	-	TRBV13	TGTGCCAGCAGCCTCGGACAGGGCAACGAGCAGTACTTC	CASSLGQGNEQYF
TRBJ2-7	-	-	TRBV2	TGTGCCAGCACGGACCCCCAGGGAGAGCAGTACTTC	CASTDPQGEQYF
TRBJ2-7	TRBD2	-	TRBV28	TGTGCCAGCAGTCCCCTAGCGGGGTCCTACGAGCAGTACTTC	CASSPLAGSYEQYF
TRBJ2-4	-	-	TRBV4-1	TGCGCCAGCAGCCAAGAGGTAACAGGGTCCAAAAACATTCAGTACTTC	CASSQEVTGSKNIQYF
TRBJ2-7	TRBD2	-	TRBV30	TGTGCCTGGAGTGCTAGCGGACACTACGAGCAGTACTTC	CAWSASGHYEQYF
TRBJ2-7	-	-	TRBV7-2	TGTGCCAGCAGCTTAGCGGGGGGTTACTCCTACGAGCAGTACTTC	CASSLAGGYSYEQYF
TRBJ2-2	-	once	TRBV5-1	TGCGCCAGCAGCTTGGACTTCAGGGATCAAACCGGGGAGCTGTTTTTT	CASSLDFRDQTGELFF
TRBJ2-7	-	-	TRBV6-1	TGTGCCAGCAGTGAATTCAACGAGCAGTACTTC	CASSEFNEQYF
TRBJ1-6	-	-	TRBV11-2	TGTGCCAGCAGCTTTCGGACAGACTCACCCCTCCACTTT	CASSFRTDSPLHF
TRBJ1-5	-	-	TRBV28	TGTGCCAGCAGCTCAAGCCTAGGGCCCCAGCATTTT	CASSSSLGPQHF
TRBJ2-7	-	-	TRBV30	TGTGCCTGGAGTCCAAGGACTGGCGGCGAGCAGTACTTC	CAWSPRTGGEQYF
TRBJ2-2	TRBD1	-	TRBV5-6	TGTGCCAGCAGCCCACCGGGACAGGGAGACACCGGGGAGCTGTTTTTT	CASSPPGQGDTGELFF
TRBJ1-2	-	-	TRBV6-5	TGTGCCACCCTTCCTGCGGGGGCAAACTATGGCTACACCTTC	CATLPAGANYGYTF
TRBJ1-4	-	few	TRBV20-1	TGCAGTGCTAGTAGACAGAGTAATGAAAAACTGTTTTTT	CSASRQSNEKLFF
TRBJ1-3	-	-	TRBV25-1	TGTGCCAGCAGTGAACAAGGAAACACCATATATTTT	CASSEQGNTIYF
TRBJ1-5	-	-	TRBV11-2	TGTGCCAGCAGCCCCCAGGGTTCTTTTAGCAATCAGCCCCAGCATTTT	CASSPQGSFSNQPQHF
TRBJ2-1	-	-	TRBV6-4	TGTGCCAGCAGTGACTCTGGCCACAATGAGCAGTTCTTC	CASSDSGHNEQFF
TRBJ2-7	-	-	TRBV9	TGTGCCAGCAGCGTAGCCCCACAGGGCGGCGGGAGCGAGCAGTACTTC	CASSVAPQGGGSEQYF
TRBJ1-6	-	few	TRBV28	TGTGCCAGCAGCGATAGAAGCTCCTATAATTCACCCCTCCACTTT	CASSDRSSYNSPLHF
TRBJ1-2	TRBD1	-	TRBV3-1/TRBV3-2	TGTGCCAGCACCGCCGGGACAGGGAATGGCTACACCTTC	CASTAGTGNGYTF
TRBJ2-5	TRBD2	once	TRBV28	TGTGCCAGCAGCCTCCTAAGCGGGAGGGCCGAAGAGACCCAGTACTTC	CASSLLSGRAEETQYF
TRBJ2-5	TRBD2	-	TRBV5-5	TGTGCCAGCAGCCTGGGACTAGCGGGAGGACAAGAGACCCAGTACTTC	CASSLGLAGGQETQYF
TRBJ1-1	TRBD1	-	TRBV7-9	TGTGCCAGCAGCTGGGACTCGGGACAGGGAAAGACTGAAGCTTTCTTT	CASSWDSGQGKTEAFF
TRBJ1-2	-	-	TRBV27	TGTGCCAGCAGTTCGGGGTCCTATGGCTACACCTTC	CASSSGSYGYTF
TRBJ1-4	TRBD1	-	TRBV28	TGTGCCTGTCGACAGGGAGGAGAAAAACTGTTTTTT	CACRQGGEKLFF
TRBJ1-6	TRBD1	-	TRBV6-5	TGTGCCAGCAGTTATTACAGGGGTTCACCCCTCCACTTT	CASSYYRGSPLHF
TRBJ2-7	TRBD2	-	TRBV7-7	TGTGCTAGCAGCTTGGGGGGGGAATACGAGCAGTACTTC	CASSLGGEYEQYF
TRBJ2-2	-	-	TRBV6-5	TGTGCCAGCAAGAGGGGGTCGAACACCGGGGAGCTGTTTTTT	CASKRGSNTGELFF
TRBJ1-5	TRBD1	-	TRBV11-3	TGTGCCAGCAGCATCGAGGGCAGGGGGCGTCAGCCCCAGCATTTT	CASSIEGRGRQPQHF
TRBJ1-2	-	-	TRBV3-1/TRBV3-2	TGTGCCAGCAGCCAAGATCCGGGAGCTAACTATGGCTACACCTTC	CASSQDPGANYGYTF